The 11 T cell receptor beta chains in this list originate from one sample, sequenced in a study of blood T cell repertoires in COVID-19. TCRdb's table, derived via immunoSEQ multiplex PCR, lists solely in-frame clones and lacks some. The data contain 45,000 to 65,000 clones, about nine tenths of them singletons. Sequencing was done on a sample of peripheral blood. These receptor sequences come from a human donor with acute or convalescent COVID-19. The donor label of this sample is uncertain.

J is TRBJ2-5 and V is TRBV11-3; 8 nucleotides agree with TRBD2. Germline CDR1 and CDR2: SGHNT and YENEEA. This CDR3 contains 15 residues. The ends lost 5 bases at V and 5 bases at J; junction bases unmatched: 10. DNA for the CDR3: TGTGCCAGCAGCCCCGGACTAGCCGTAAGGGAGACCCAGTACTTC. As protein: CASSPGLAVRETQYF.

The count of this clone is one. The rearrangement links TRBV10-3 to TRBJ2-1; the match to TRBD2 covers 10 bases. The CDR3 runs 15 residues. Losses at the gene ends were 7 bases for V and 5 bases for J; bases not matched to a gene: 8. Germline CDR1 and CDR2: ENHRY and SYGVKD. The CDR3 nucleotides are TGTGCCATCACCCTGACTAGCGGGCCCGACAATGAGCAGTTCTTC. Protein sequence: CAITLTSGPDNEQFF.

By share, this clone ranks as medium-sized. V and J are TRBV5-1 and TRBJ1-5, with 9 nucleotides matching TRBD1. J was trimmed by 4 bases and V by 2 bases; bases with no gene match: 4. Germline lookup yields CDR1 SGHRS and CDR2 YFSETQ. This CDR3 is 15 amino acids long. DNA of the CDR3: TGCGCCAGCAGCTTCTGGACAGGGGAGAATCAGCCCCAGCATTTT. Residues: CASSFWTGENQPQHF.

The chain links TRBV11-2 to TRBJ2-7; D perhaps matches TRBD2 (5 bases). The V end was cut by 1 base, the J end by 4 bases, with 11 bases between. The CDR3 covers 14 residues. CDR1 and CDR2 from the germline V gene are SGHAT and FQNNGV. This CDR3 reads CASSLAGVGYEQYF. CDR3 nucleotides: TGTGCCAGCAGCTTAGCCGGGGTAGGTTACGAGCAGTACTTC. Full variable domain (missing parts from reference TRBV11-2 and TRBJ2-7): EAGVAQSPRYKIIEKRQSVAFWCNPISGHATLYWYQQILGQGPKLLIQFQNNGVVDDSQLPKDRFSAERLKGVDSTLKIQPAKLEDSAVYLCASSLAGVGYEQYFGPGTRLTVT.

The V and J genes are TRBV6-4 and TRBJ1-5; D may be TRBD1 (5 bases). From germline, CDR1 is MRHNA and CDR2 SNTAGT. Trimming stripped 9 bases from V and 7 bases from J, with 10 bases between. CDR3 length equals 11 residues. CDR3 amino acids: CARGEEQPQHF. CDR3 in DNA: TGTGCCAGAGGGGAGGAACAGCCCCAGCATTTT.

The chain recombines TRBV7-2 with TRBJ2-5, with TRBD2 matching over 9 bases. V lost 4 bases, J lost 4 bases, and 16 bases stayed unmatched. CDR1 is SGHTA and CDR2 is FQGNSA in the germline V gene. This CDR3 is built from 18 residues. The CDR3 reads CASSSLGGAGGPVETQYF. The CDR3 nucleotides read TGTGCCAGCAGCTCCCTGGGGGGCGCGGGGGGGCCGGTAGAGACCCAGTACTTC.

The V gene is TRBV19, the J gene TRBJ1-6; D gene ambiguous. Germline assignment: CDR1 LNHDA and CDR2 SQIVND (reference sequence). V gave up 3 bases and J gave up 7 bases, with 19 bases separating them. The CDR3 length is 17 residues. The DNA for the CDR3 is TGTGCCAGTAGTATGTACGCGCGTCGGGGTGTCAATTCACCCCTCCACTTT. Protein product: CASSMYARRGVNSPLHF. Together with reference TRBV19 and TRBJ1-6, the CDR3 gives the full variable domain: DGGITQSPKYLFRKEGQNVTLSCEQNLNHDAMYWYRQDPGQGLRLIYYSQIVNDFQKGDIAEGYSVSREKKESFPLTVTSAQKNPTAFYLCASSMYARRGVNSPLHFGNGTRLTVT.

This rearrangement joins TRBV20-1 to TRBJ2-5, with TRBD2 matching over 9 bases. Trimming removed 3 bases from V and 5 bases from J; junction bases left unmatched: 10. Germline V gene sequence: CDR1 DFQATT, CDR2 SNEGSKA (reference sequence). There are 15 residues in the CDR3. The CDR3 DNA sequence: TGCAGTGCTAGTAGACCAGCGGGAGGTGGGGAGACCCAGTACTTC. Amino acid sequence: CSASRPAGGGETQYF.

The chain employs TRBV6-2 or TRBV6-3 and TRBJ2-1; 7 positions match TRBD1. CDR1 and CDR2 (germline): MNHEY, SVGEGT. Trimming at V came to 6 bases and at J to 12 bases, leaving 17 bases not matched to a gene. CDR3 length: 15 amino acids. The CDR3 DNA sequence: TGTGCCAGCAGCGACTTGGACAGGCCATTGAAAACGCAGTTCTTC. Protein: CASSDLDRPLKTQFF.

The CDR3: CASSSLETQYF. The CDR3 nucleotides are TGTGCCAGCAGTTCTCTGGAGACCCAGTACTTC. This rearrangement joins TRBV28 to TRBJ2-5; D gene unclear. The germline V and J ends were trimmed by 4 bases and 5 bases, with 5 bases remaining between them. CDR1 and CDR2 from the germline V gene are MDHEN and SYDVKM. The CDR3 loop spans 11 amino acids. Looking up the rest from reference TRBV28 and TRBJ2-5 gives the full variable domain: DVKVTQSSRYLVKRTGEKVFLECVQDMDHENMFWYRQDPGLGLRLIYFSYDVKMKEKGDIPEGYSVSREKKERFSLILESASTNQTSMYLCASSSLETQYFGPGTRLLVL.

J is TRBJ1-2 and V is TRBV5-1, with 9 nucleotides matching TRBD1. The germline CDR1 and CDR2 sequences are SGHRS and YFSETQ. The V segment lost 3 bases and the J segment 4 bases; nucleotides outside the gene matches: 7. CDR3 size: 15 residues. CDR3 sequence: CASSYNGQGTYGYTF. CDR3 nucleotide sequence: TGCGCCAGCAGCTACAACGGACAGGGGACCTATGGCTACACCTTC.